The text below deals with one TCR beta chain. This sample was included in a study of blood T cell repertoires in COVID-19. Study-wide background: Some COVID-19 samples were acute and others convalescent; all came from the United States, Italy and Spain.

Seattle cases were enrolled at active infection and followed longitudinally. Measured with immunoSEQ multiplex PCR; TCRdb has only the in-frame clones, and not every one. The sample has 40,000 to 55,000 clones; approximately 92% are singletons. This CDR3 region has 14 residues. Looked up from germline, CDR1 is SNHLY and CDR2 is FYNNEI. The V gene lost 8 bases and the J gene lost 7 bases, with 15 bases spanning the gap. The TCR was taken from a man aged 50 or older with COVID-19, enrolled during active disease. This rearrangement joins TRBV2 to TRBJ1-6; possible D gene TRBD1, 6 bases. The sample comprised peripheral blood. The DNA of the CDR3 is TGTGCCAGCCGGAACAGGGAAGGGAATTCACCCCTCCACTTT. Amino acid sequence: CASRNREGNSPLHF.